Listed below are T cell receptor beta chains from one sample, sequenced in a study of T-cell memory formation after mild COVID-19. Each CDR3 protein gets one entry after TCRdb re-called the 5' RACE reads with MiXCR. The top ten clones hold 8.1% of a sample with roughly 510,000 distinct CDR3 sequences, roughly 17% of them seen once. Sequencing was done on a sample of PBMCs or a T cell subset sorted from them (not recorded which). These receptors all come from an adult woman who had mild COVID-19 (a few samples of this study predate the infection). Cell type and time point are not known. CDR3s include the opening cysteine and the closing phenylalanine or tryptophan. Fields, in order: J gene, clone size, V gene, D gene, CDR3 protein, CDR3 DNA. A D gene is named only where the DNA matches it firmly. The listing skips clone size in some rows; elsewhere it reads once, few, many or a size class.

J gene: TRBJ1-2
clone size: .
V gene: TRBV7-2
D gene: TRBD1
CDR3 protein: CASSLGTGTGVGYTF
CDR3 DNA: TGTGCCAGCAGCTTAGGAACCGGGACAGGGGTTGGCTACACCTTC

J gene: TRBJ2-5
clone size: .
V gene: TRBV29-1
D gene: .
CDR3 protein: CSVEKNEQETQYF
CDR3 DNA: TGCAGCGTCGAGAAGAACGAACAAGAGACCCAGTACTTC

J gene: TRBJ2-2
clone size: .
V gene: TRBV30
D gene: TRBD2
CDR3 protein: CAWAGRAGSNTGELFF
CDR3 DNA: TGTGCCTGGGCCGGGCGAGCGGGATCGAACACCGGGGAGCTGTTTTTT

J gene: TRBJ2-7
clone size: .
V gene: TRBV2
D gene: .
CDR3 protein: CASRADGAYEQYF
CDR3 DNA: TGTGCCAGCAGAGCAGACGGTGCCTACGAGCAGTACTTC

J gene: TRBJ2-1
clone size: .
V gene: TRBV4-1
D gene: .
CDR3 protein: CASSPDDGFRDEQFF
CDR3 DNA: TGCGCCAGCAGCCCCGACGATGGGTTCAGGGATGAGCAGTTCTTC

J gene: TRBJ2-1
clone size: many
V gene: TRBV2
D gene: .
CDR3 protein: CAIGGYNEQFF
CDR3 DNA: TGTGCCATCGGAGGGTACAATGAGCAGTTCTTC

J gene: TRBJ2-3
clone size: few
V gene: TRBV12-5
D gene: .
CDR3 protein: CASGLVLQGYTDTQYF
CDR3 DNA: TGTGCTAGTGGTTTGGTATTACAGGGTTACACAGATACGCAGTATTTT

J gene: TRBJ2-1
clone size: once
V gene: TRBV6-6
D gene: .
CDR3 protein: CASSYRRGSGSGGSGNEQFF
CDR3 DNA: TGTGCCAGCAGTTACCGCCGAGGGTCAGGATCGGGTGGATCGGGCAATGAGCAGTTCTTC

J gene: TRBJ2-3
clone size: .
V gene: TRBV12-3/TRBV12-4
D gene: .
CDR3 protein: CASSLAYTDTQYF
CDR3 DNA: TGTGCCAGCAGTTTGGCGTATACAGATACGCAGTATTTT

J gene: TRBJ2-1
clone size: few
V gene: TRBV7-2
D gene: .
CDR3 protein: CASSLALPGHNEQFF
CDR3 DNA: TGTGCCAGCAGCTTAGCCCTTCCGGGCCACAATGAGCAGTTCTTC

J gene: TRBJ2-4
clone size: .
V gene: TRBV12-3/TRBV12-4
D gene: TRBD1
CDR3 protein: CASRPRQGSKNIQYF
CDR3 DNA: TGTGCCAGCAGGCCACGACAGGGTAGCAAAAACATTCAGTACTTC

J gene: TRBJ1-1
clone size: few
V gene: TRBV12-3/TRBV12-4
D gene: .
CDR3 protein: CASSLVQHSTEAFF
CDR3 DNA: TGTGCCAGCAGTTTAGTCCAACATTCCACTGAAGCTTTCTTT

J gene: TRBJ1-1
clone size: .
V gene: TRBV30
D gene: .
CDR3 protein: CAWTGGSIWAGMNTEAFF
CDR3 DNA: TGTGCCTGGACCGGGGGGAGCATATGGGCCGGCATGAACACTGAAGCTTTCTTT

J gene: TRBJ2-5
clone size: .
V gene: TRBV20-1
D gene: .
CDR3 protein: CSASRARQDGTQYF
CDR3 DNA: TGCAGTGCTAGCCGGGCTAGGCAAGACGGGACCCAGTACTTC

J gene: TRBJ2-2
clone size: many
V gene: TRBV29-1
D gene: .
CDR3 protein: CSVAEAATNTGELFF
CDR3 DNA: TGCAGCGTTGCCGAGGCGGCAACGAACACCGGGGAGCTGTTTTTT

J gene: TRBJ2-6
clone size: .
V gene: TRBV12-3/TRBV12-4
D gene: TRBD1
CDR3 protein: CASSSPQGAGANVLTF
CDR3 DNA: TGTGCCAGCAGTTCGCCCCAGGGGGCCGGGGCCAACGTCCTGACTTTC

J gene: TRBJ2-6
clone size: few
V gene: TRBV6-1
D gene: .
CDR3 protein: CASSYRHPISGANVLTF
CDR3 DNA: TGTGCCAGTAGCTACAGGCACCCCATCTCTGGGGCCAACGTCCTGACTTTC

J gene: TRBJ1-3
clone size: .
V gene: TRBV5-1
D gene: TRBD1
CDR3 protein: CASSPKTGAGNTIYF
CDR3 DNA: TGCGCCAGCAGCCCGAAGACAGGGGCTGGAAACACCATATATTTT

J gene: TRBJ2-7
clone size: .
V gene: TRBV27
D gene: TRBD2
CDR3 protein: CASGRTSVSYEQYF
CDR3 DNA: TGTGCCAGCGGAAGGACTAGCGTTTCCTACGAGCAGTACTTC

J gene: TRBJ2-3
clone size: many
V gene: TRBV7-9
D gene: .
CDR3 protein: CASNSVLTDTQYF
CDR3 DNA: TGTGCCAGCAACTCCGTCCTCACAGATACGCAGTATTTT

J gene: TRBJ1-1
clone size: few
V gene: TRBV12-3/TRBV12-4
D gene: TRBD1
CDR3 protein: CASSPNRGGQGSTEAFF
CDR3 DNA: TGTGCCAGCAGTCCAAACCGCGGTGGACAGGGGAGCACTGAAGCTTTCTTT

J gene: TRBJ2-5
clone size: few
V gene: TRBV7-3
D gene: TRBD2
CDR3 protein: CASSLGGRFQETQYF
CDR3 DNA: TGTGCCAGCAGCTTGGGCGGGAGATTTCAAGAGACCCAGTACTTC

J gene: TRBJ2-1
clone size: few
V gene: TRBV29-1
D gene: .
CDR3 protein: CSVVAAFSYNEQFF
CDR3 DNA: TGCAGCGTTGTAGCGGCCTTCTCCTACAATGAGCAGTTCTTC

J gene: TRBJ2-1
clone size: few
V gene: TRBV4-1
D gene: TRBD2
CDR3 protein: CASSQKAGVYNEQFF
CDR3 DNA: TGCGCCAGCAGCCAGAAAGCGGGAGTCTACAATGAGCAGTTCTTC

J gene: TRBJ1-2
clone size: .
V gene: TRBV5-1
D gene: .
CDR3 protein: CASNPGTSNYGYTF
CDR3 DNA: TGCGCCAGCAACCCAGGGACAAGCAACTATGGCTACACCTTC

J gene: TRBJ2-1
clone size: many
V gene: TRBV12-3/TRBV12-4
D gene: TRBD2
CDR3 protein: CASSFISGLAADNEQFF
CDR3 DNA: TGTGCCAGCAGTTTTATATCGGGACTAGCGGCAGACAATGAGCAGTTCTTC

J gene: TRBJ2-3
clone size: .
V gene: TRBV12-3/TRBV12-4
D gene: TRBD1
CDR3 protein: CASSSRTGANTDTQYF
CDR3 DNA: TGTGCCAGCAGCTCTAGGACAGGGGCGAACACAGATACGCAGTATTTT

J gene: TRBJ1-1
clone size: few
V gene: TRBV5-1
D gene: .
CDR3 protein: CASSAQVHDSTEAFF
CDR3 DNA: TGCGCCAGCAGCGCACAGGTACATGACAGCACTGAAGCTTTCTTT

J gene: TRBJ1-5
clone size: few
V gene: TRBV29-1
D gene: .
CDR3 protein: CSVQDGNQPQHF
CDR3 DNA: TGCAGCGTTCAGGACGGAAATCAGCCCCAGCATTTT